A single T cell receptor beta chain is shown here with its context. It lacks a known antigen. No quality values exist for individual bases; no much larger clone is one base distant. The receptor library was made with the immunoSEQ multiplex PCR assay. TCRdb mirrors the immuneACCESS table, restricted to in-frame sequences. Some clones are absent from its copies; in checked studies, under half trace to an unresolved V gene, and the reason for the others is unknown. Here the sample has approximately 51,000 clones; roughly 93% occur a single time. The ten largest account for roughly 4.2% of the sample. This sample stems from a study of technical replicates of blood from a few donors (dated by TCRdb to the late 2010s). The source of this sequence is a human donor in good health. Some clones in this sample may be carry-over from other donors' samples. Sample: PBMCs.

The DNA sequence follows: TGTGCCAGCAGCTTAGGGGGCCTTGGACAGGTGGTCGGGGAGCTGTTTTTT. Its protein product is CASSLGGLGQVVGELFF. The chain is made from TRBV7-2 and TRBJ2-2; a stretch of 7 junction bases matches TRBD1. The CDR3 starts with the cysteine, ends with the phenylalanine, and has 17 residues. Kept here is only the CDR3 DNA, which spans 51 bases and is read in frame from base 1. For this chain, trimming is 1 base at the V end and 7 bases at the J end, and the number of junction bases without a gene match is 12. The CDR1 and CDR2 encoded by the germline V gene are SGHTA and FQGNSA. Supplemented by the reference TRBV7-2 and TRBJ2-2 proteins around the CDR3, the complete variable domain is GAGVSQSPSNKVTEKGKDVELRCDPISGHTALYWYRQSLGQGLEFLIYFQGNSAPDKSGLPSDRFSAERTGGSVSTLTIQRTQQEDSAVYLCASSLGGLGQVVGELFFGEGSRLTVL.